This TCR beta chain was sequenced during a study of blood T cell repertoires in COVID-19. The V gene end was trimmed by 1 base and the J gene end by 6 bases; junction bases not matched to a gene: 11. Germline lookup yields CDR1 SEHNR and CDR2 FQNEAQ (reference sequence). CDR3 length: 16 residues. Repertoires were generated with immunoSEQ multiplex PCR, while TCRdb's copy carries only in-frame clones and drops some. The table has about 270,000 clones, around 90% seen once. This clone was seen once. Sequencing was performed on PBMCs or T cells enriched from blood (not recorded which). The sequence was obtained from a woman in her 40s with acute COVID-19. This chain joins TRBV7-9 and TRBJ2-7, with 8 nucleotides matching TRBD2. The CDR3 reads CASSLGSGLASFEQYF. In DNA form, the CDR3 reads TGTGCCAGCAGCTTAGGAAGTGGACTAGCATCTTTCGAGCAGTACTTC.